The subject of this entry is one T cell receptor (beta chain). Its antigen is unknown. No much larger clone is present one base from it, and per-base qualities are unavailable. The data belong to a study of shared clonotypes between healthy human individuals (dated by TCRdb to about 2020). Concerning the study at large: A couple of women and a few men aged 18 to 49 years were included in the cohort. Per donor, three plates each were used for CD4 naive and CD4 memory, two for CD8 naive, and one for CD8 memory. To estimate repertoire size and how much clonotype sharing occurs between individuals, the study deeply sequenced the blood TCR repertoires of several healthy adults. Libraries were prepared and TCR repertoires were sequenced by different laboratories using diverse techniques, in order to increase sequencing depth and limit assay-specific biases. Leukapheresis yielded between about 0.8 and 9.5 billion PBMCs per donor. The investigation overall reported the following: Clonotypes shared by all four sorted-subset donors showed higher generation probabilities than non-shared clonotypes. The genetic and exposure-history diversity represented was limited by the small number of donors. Based on pairwise subsampling, the degree of clonotype sharing among donors was expected to be affected by sequencing depth. Only blood was sampled, and tissue TCR repertoires likely differ from those in blood. Larger estimated clonotype richness was generally found for naive subsets than for memory subsets. Across a handful of donors, approximately 5% of naive CD4, 3% to 4% of naive CD8, 2.3% of memory CD4, and over 0.35% of memory CD8 clonotypes were shared. Rarefaction of sorted-subset datasets indicated incomplete sequencing despite the large sequencing depth.

CD8 naive samples were CD45RO-negative cells positively selected for CCR7, giving a CD45RA+CCR7+ population that excluded TemRA cells. The donors were healthy, HIV-negative adults with no recently reported acute infections or vaccinations. Every donor was a Caucasian adult residing in Nashville, Tennessee, USA. After blood collection by leukapheresis, PBMCs were isolated using Ficoll-Histopaque density gradient centrifugation and then cryopreserved in the vapor phase of liquid nitrogen. Analytical flow cytometry was used to check the purity and quantity of each magnetically sorted T cell population. From each sorted fraction, genomic DNA was isolated and quantified by UV absorbance on a Nanodrop 2000c. TCR CDR3 regions were amplified from genomic DNA by multiplex PCR using the deep immunoSEQ assay. Extracted genomic DNA from each cell subset was distributed evenly across all wells of several immunoSEQ 96-well plates, and each plate was treated as a replicate. For sorted subsets, around 0.2 ug genomic DNA, equal to 30,000 to 35,000 T cell genomes, was loaded into each replicate PCR. Purified libraries were measured with a Qubit 3.0 fluorometer, size-checked on a Bioanalyzer 2100, and measured again with the KAPA Library Quantification kit. Every immunoSEQ 96-well plate was sequenced on a separate single-read 150-cycle Illumina NextSeq 550 flow cell. The paper's data handling went like this. Because only junctional sequences without quality scores were contained in the immunoSEQ output, filtering matching that applied to full-length reads could not be performed. Sequences were annotated with PyIR, a Python wrapper for IgBLAST v1.9, using IMGT germline references to assign V/J genes and CDR3. Reads were removed for weak V/J assignments (E-value above 1e-6), missing CDR3, stop codons, out-of-frame junctions, or ambiguous translated residues. V3J clonotypes were defined by identical inferred V gene, J gene, and CDR3 amino acid sequence. To compute the percentage overlap between repertoires, the number of shared unique clonotypes was divided by the size of the smaller repertoire. Three approaches were used to assess repertoire richness: RTK rarefaction, the Chao1 estimator, and Recon v2.1 estimates of unobserved clonotypes. Generation probabilities for all TCRbeta clonotypes obtained by the gDNA method from a handful of donors were computed using OLGA. TCRdb's version of the immuneACCESS table is confined to in-frame rearrangements and falls short of the full clone set. An unresolved V gene accounts for under half of the shortfall where checked; the remainder is of unknown origin. For V, J and clone size, that table is used; D and trimming come from the DNA. Within this sample are roughly 590,000 clones, with less than 97% of them counted one time only. Less than 0.13% of the sample goes to the ten largest clones.

This sequence was found in a young woman in good health. Material: naive CD8+ T cells sorted from blood. The cell subset or site label, read with the paper, signifies: CD45RA+CCR7+.

The nucleotide sequence reads TGTGCCAGCACCGCAGAGAACACCGGGGAGCTGTTTTTT. Its protein is CASTAENTGELFF. This receptor chain uses TRBV27 and TRBJ2-2; the D gene identity is not certain. V lost 7 bases and J lost 1 base; the stretch between them is 7 bases long. The germline V gene (reference sequence) provides CDR1 MNHEY and CDR2 SMNVEV. From the cysteine up to the phenylalanine, the CDR3 has a length of 13 residues. The CDR3 DNA has 39 bases and is translated from base 1.